This is a list of T cell receptor beta chains from one sample in a study of blood T cell repertoires in COVID-19. Assay used: immunoSEQ multiplex PCR; TCRdb lists only in-frame clones, some missing. Of 150,000 to 200,000 clones listed, around 85% are singletons. Sample: peripheral blood. Receptors originate from a man between 60 and 75 years old with active or convalescent COVID-19. CDR3s include the opening cysteine and the closing phenylalanine or tryptophan. D genes are given only for firm matches. Size is omitted from some rows. Given values are once, few, many or a class for expanded clones.

TRBV9	TRBJ2-5	.	.	CASSGSYRQETQYF	TGTGCCAGCAGCGGTAGTTACAGGCAAGAGACCCAGTACTTC
TRBV11-1	TRBJ2-1	TRBD2	.	CASSSSGSHREQFF	TGTGCCAGCAGCTCGAGCGGGAGTCACCGGGAGCAGTTCTTC
TRBV4-2	TRBJ1-4	.	.	CASSLQATNEKLFF	TGTGCCAGCAGCCTTCAGGCAACTAATGAAAAACTGTTTTTT
TRBV15	TRBJ2-3	.	.	CATSNVPASSTDTQYF	TGTGCCACCAGCAACGTTCCAGCTAGTAGCACAGATACGCAGTATTTT
TRBV7-8	TRBJ2-2	.	.	CASSPLAFGFGELFF	TGTGCCAGCAGTCCCCTCGCATTCGGGTTCGGGGAGCTGTTTTTT
TRBV2	TRBJ2-5	TRBD2	.	CASSLAGELKETQYF	TGTGCCAGCTCGCTAGCGGGGGAGTTAAAAGAGACCCAGTACTTC
TRBV12-3/TRBV12-4	TRBJ1-5	.	.	CASSRGEGQPQHF	TGTGCCAGCTCTCGGGGAGAGGGTCAGCCCCAGCATTTT
TRBV11-2	TRBJ2-7	TRBD1	.	CASSLGQGAYEQYF	TGTGCCAGCAGCTTAGGACAGGGTGCCTACGAGCAGTACTTC
TRBV27	TRBJ2-1	.	.	CASSFLQRLGEQFF	TGTGCCAGCAGTTTTCTCCAGAGGCTCGGTGAGCAGTTCTTC
TRBV5-1	TRBJ2-1	.	.	CASSPIPTGTNEQFF	TGCGCCAGCAGCCCGATCCCGACAGGTACCAATGAGCAGTTCTTC
TRBV2	TRBJ2-6	.	.	CASSEFSLGANVLTF	TGTGCCAGCAGTGAATTTTCCCTCGGGGCCAACGTCCTGACTTTC
TRBV3-1/TRBV3-2	TRBJ2-1	.	.	CASSLGTVRNEQFF	TGTGCCAGCAGCCTCGGGACTGTGAGGAATGAGCAGTTCTTC
TRBV18	TRBJ2-6	TRBD1	.	CASSPLGGQGVSGANVLTF	TGTGCCAGCTCACCACTCGGGGGACAGGGGGTTTCTGGGGCCAACGTCCTGACTTTC
TRBV5-1	TRBJ2-7	TRBD2	.	CARCGGRNEQYF	TGCGCCAGGTGCGGGGGGAGGAACGAGCAGTACTTC
TRBV28	TRBJ2-3	TRBD2	once	CASRRTSGRVHTQYF	TGTGCCAGCAGACGGACTAGCGGGAGGGTGCATACGCAGTATTTT
TRBV2	TRBJ1-5	TRBD1	.	CASRQGKNQPQHF	TGTGCCAGCAGACAGGGGAAAAATCAGCCCCAGCATTTT
TRBV5-1	TRBJ2-5	TRBD1	.	CASSPDRAWGTQYF	TGCGCCAGCAGCCCCGACAGGGCCTGGGGGACCCAGTACTTC
TRBV15	TRBJ2-6	.	.	CATSRVGGTGANVLTF	TGTGCCACCAGCAGAGTTGGGGGCACTGGGGCCAACGTCCTGACTTTC
TRBV19	TRBJ2-5	TRBD1	.	CASSPRQGQETQYF	TGTGCCAGTAGTCCGCGACAGGGCCAAGAGACCCAGTACTTC
TRBV28	TRBJ2-3	TRBD1	once	CASFPGQGTDTQYF	TGTGCCAGTTTTCCGGGACAGGGGACAGATACGCAGTATTTT
TRBV7-6	TRBJ2-2	.	.	CASSLATGVELFF	TGTGCCAGCAGCTTAGCTACGGGGGTGGAGCTGTTTTTT
TRBV20-1	TRBJ2-7	TRBD1	.	CSALSQGSEYF	TGCAGTGCCCTGTCACAGGGGTCGGAGTACTTC
TRBV18	TRBJ2-7	TRBD1	.	CASSRGQGGLYEQYF	TGTGCCAGCTCACGGGGACAGGGGGGCCTCTACGAGCAGTACTTC
TRBV7-9	TRBJ1-1	.	.	CASSPRGTEAFF	TGTGCCAGCAGCCCCCGGGGCACTGAAGCTTTCTTT
TRBV7-2	TRBJ2-3	TRBD2	.	CASSWRERSTDTQYF	TGTGCCAGCAGCTGGCGGGAGCGAAGCACAGATACGCAGTATTTT
TRBV19	TRBJ1-1	.	.	CASSTVPPGGTEAFF	TGTGCCAGTAGTACCGTCCCCCCCGGGGGCACTGAAGCTTTCTTT
TRBV27	TRBJ2-1	TRBD2	.	CASRGLAGGYYNEQFF	TGTGCCAGCAGGGGACTAGCGGGAGGGTATTACAATGAGCAGTTCTTC
TRBV6-1	TRBJ2-6	TRBD1	.	CASSEQTGGAGANVLTF	TGTGCCAGCAGTGAGCAGACAGGGGGAGCTGGGGCCAACGTCCTGACTTTC
TRBV3-1/TRBV3-2	TRBJ2-1	TRBD2	few	CASSQREGPGEQFF	TGTGCCAGCAGCCAGAGGGAGGGCCCCGGTGAGCAGTTCTTC
TRBV29-1	TRBJ1-1	.	.	CSVGRGSMNTEAFF	TGCAGCGTTGGGAGGGGAAGTATGAACACTGAAGCTTTCTTT
TRBV15	TRBJ2-1	TRBD2	few	CATSRDGRTNNEQFF	TGTGCCACCAGCAGAGACGGGAGGACGAACAATGAGCAGTTCTTC
TRBV5-1	TRBJ1-1	TRBD1	.	CASSWAGQGNTEAFF	TGCGCCAGCAGCTGGGCGGGACAGGGGAACACTGAAGCTTTCTTT
TRBV28	TRBJ2-7	TRBD2	.	CASSGLAGKIPYEQYF	TGTGCCAGCAGTGGACTAGCGGGAAAGATACCCTACGAGCAGTACTTC
TRBV5-6	TRBJ1-4	.	.	CASSLTRGGKLFF	TGTGCCAGCAGCCTAACCCGGGGGGGAAAACTGTTTTTT
TRBV11-3	TRBJ2-2	.	.	CASSSGLGEGGELFF	TGTGCCAGCAGCTCCGGACTTGGCGAGGGCGGGGAGCTGTTTTTT
TRBV6-1	TRBJ2-7	.	.	CASSERKGGISYEQYF	TGTGCCAGCAGTGAAAGAAAAGGAGGAATATCCTACGAGCAGTACTTC
TRBV5-1	TRBJ2-2	TRBD2	.	CASSTGLAGGIGELFF	TGCGCCAGCAGCACCGGACTAGCGGGAGGCATCGGGGAGCTGTTTTTT
TRBV6-5	TRBJ2-7	TRBD2	few	CASSLAGDRTYEQYF	TGTGCCAGCAGCCTAGCGGGGGACCGCACCTACGAGCAGTACTTC
TRBV18	TRBJ2-7	.	.	CASSPNRAEQYF	TGTGCCAGCTCACCGAACAGGGCCGAGCAGTACTTC
TRBV25-1	TRBJ2-7	TRBD1	.	CASSGPQGYEQYF	TGTGCCAGCAGTGGTCCACAGGGGTACGAGCAGTACTTC
TRBV28	TRBJ2-1	TRBD1	.	CASKNPPGQGANNEQFF	TGTGCCAGCAAAAACCCCCCGGGACAGGGGGCAAACAATGAGCAGTTCTTC